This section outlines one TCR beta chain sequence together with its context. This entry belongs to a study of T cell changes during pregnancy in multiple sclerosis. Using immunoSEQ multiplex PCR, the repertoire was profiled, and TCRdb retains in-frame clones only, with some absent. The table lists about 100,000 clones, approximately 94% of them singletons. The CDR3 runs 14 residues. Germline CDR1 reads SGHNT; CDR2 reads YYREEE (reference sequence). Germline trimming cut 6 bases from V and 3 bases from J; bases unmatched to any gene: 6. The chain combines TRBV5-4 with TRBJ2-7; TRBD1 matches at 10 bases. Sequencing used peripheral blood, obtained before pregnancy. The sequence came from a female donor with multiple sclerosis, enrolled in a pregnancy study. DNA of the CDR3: TGTGCCAGCACCTGGGACAGGGGAGACTACGAGCAGTACTTC. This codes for CASTWDRGDYEQYF.